The next 24 T cell receptor beta chains were all read from a single sample in a study of blood T cell repertoires in COVID-19. TCRdb's table, derived via immunoSEQ multiplex PCR, lists solely in-frame clones and lacks some. The sample lists roughly 56,000 clones, roughly 92% occurring once. The sample taken for sequencing was peripheral blood. All receptors come from a man aged 50 to 59 with active COVID-19.

V is TRBV6-4 and J is TRBJ2-2; D is undetermined. Germline V gene data show CDR1 as MRHNA and CDR2 as SNTAGT. With 2 bases removed from V and 6 bases from J, the gap between germline ends came to 7 bases. The CDR3 covers 13 residues. CDR3 nucleotide sequence: TGTGCCAGCAGTGACCGGGTGGCCGGGGAGCTGTTTTTT. Protein: CASSDRVAGELFF.

This clone has a single count. The chain carries TRBV28 and TRBJ2-3; a weak D match, TRBD2 (6 bases). This CDR3 is 15 amino acids long. Germline CDR1 and CDR2: MDHEN and SYDVKM. The V gene lost 5 bases and the J gene lost 0 bases, with 12 bases spanning the gap. The CDR3 DNA sequence: TGTGCCAGCAGTCCCTCCGGGACTAGCACAGATACGCAGTATTTT. Its protein is CASSPSGTSTDTQYF.

This clone was found once. The chain uses TRBV19 and TRBJ2-7; TRBD2 matches 7 bases. CDR1 and CDR2 from the germline V gene are LNHDA and SQIVND (reference sequence). V lost 4 bases and J lost 1; bases outside the gene matches: 4. This CDR3 spans 14 amino acids. The CDR3 is CASSRREGSYEQYF. Here the CDR3 DNA reads TGTGCCAGTAGTAGGAGGGAGGGGTCCTACGAGCAGTACTTC.

The V and J genes are TRBV28 and TRBJ2-7; 8 bases line up with TRBD1. This CDR3 is 14 amino acids long. CDR1 and CDR2 from the germline V gene are MDHEN and SYDVKM. The ends lost 7 bases at V and 3 bases at J; junction bases unmatched: 8. CDR3 residues: CASNPADRGYEQYF. CDR3 bases: TGTGCCAGCAACCCCGCAGACAGGGGCTACGAGCAGTACTTC.

In its sample, this clone was seen a few times. This chain uses TRBV7-2 with TRBJ2-7; perhaps TRBD2 as D (7 bases). V was trimmed by 5 bases and J by 4 bases, leaving 12 bases between them. The CDR3 consists of 13 residues. Germline V gene lookup returns CDR1 SGHTA and CDR2 FQGNSA. CDR3 sequence reads: CASSLRGAYEQYF. In DNA, the CDR3 is TGTGCCAGCAGCCTACGGGGGGCTTACGAGCAGTACTTC. The whole variable domain, remainder taken from reference TRBV7-2 and TRBJ2-7, is GAGVSQSPSNKVTEKGKDVELRCDPISGHTALYWYRQSLGQGLEFLIYFQGNSAPDKSGLPSDRFSAERTGGSVSTLTIQRTQQEDSAVYLCASSLRGAYEQYFGPGTRLTVT.

V and J are TRBV6-5 and TRBJ1-2; 7 bases line up with TRBD1. This CDR3 is built from 14 residues. V shed 6 bases, J shed 2 bases, and the junction held 6 bases outside the gene matches. The germline V gene encodes CDR1 MNHEY and CDR2 SVGAGI. The CDR3 is CASRRDRTNYGYTF. The CDR3 nucleotides are TGTGCCAGCAGGCGGGACAGAACGAACTATGGCTACACCTTC.

The chain carries TRBV19 and TRBJ1-5, with 8 bases that match TRBD1. Germline V gives CDR1 LNHDA, CDR2 SQIVND (reference sequence). The CDR3 is 17 residues long. The V gene end was trimmed by 4 bases and the J gene end by 5 bases; junction bases not matched to a gene: 13. In DNA form, the CDR3 reads TGTGCCAGTAGTACGAACTCTGCTTCAGGGGGCCATCAGCCCCAGCATTTT. Its translation is CASSTNSASGGHQPQHF. The full variable domain, completed using reference TRBV19 and TRBJ1-5, is DGGITQSPKYLFRKEGQNVTLSCEQNLNHDAMYWYRQDPGQGLRLIYYSQIVNDFQKGDIAEGYSVSREKKESFPLTVTSAQKNPTAFYLCASSTNSASGGHQPQHFGDGTRLSIL.

CDR3 in amino acids: CASSLGVWTGYGYTF. The CDR3 region has the DNA TGTGCCAGCAGCTTAGGGGTATGGACAGGGTATGGCTACACCTTC. The rearrangement links TRBV11-2 to TRBJ1-2; 8 bases are a match to TRBD1. From germline, CDR1 is SGHAT and CDR2 FQNNGV. The CDR3 runs to 15 residues. The V gene end was trimmed by 1 base and the J gene end by 5 bases; junction bases not matched to a gene: 6.

This clone was recorded only once. The chain uses TRBV6-6 and TRBJ2-7; D possibly corresponds to TRBD2 (6 bases). CDR3 length: 15 residues. The ends were cut back, 9 bases at V and 6 bases at J, with 24 bases in the middle. Germline loops: CDR1 MNHNY, CDR2 SVGAGI (reference sequence). In DNA, the CDR3 is TGTGCCAGTTGCCCGAACGGGAGAGTCTCGGGCGAGCAGTACTTC. Protein: CASCPNGRVSGEQYF.

The V call is TRBV11-2, the J call TRBJ2-7, with 8 bases that match TRBD2. CDR3 length: 14 amino acids. With V trimmed by 2 bases and J by 3 bases, 3 bases remained unmatched. Germline CDR1 and CDR2: SGHAT and FQNNGV. For the CDR3, the DNA is TGTGCCAGCAGCTTAACAGCGGGAGACTACGAGCAGTACTTC. This translates into CASSLTAGDYEQYF.

The chain carries TRBV5-1 and TRBJ1-1; 11 positions agree with TRBD1. The V gene's germline CDR1 is SGHRS and CDR2 YFSETQ. The CDR3 runs to 19 residues. Trimming cost V 0 bases and J 0 bases; bases outside gene matches: 10. DNA of the CDR3: TGCGCCAGCAGCTTGGCCGGACAGGGGGCCGCGCGGGTGAACACTGAAGCTTTCTTT. It translates to CASSLAGQGAARVNTEAFF.

This clone showed up just once. The chain employs TRBV9 and TRBJ1-2; D unclear. There are 14 residues in the CDR3. Germline V gives CDR1 SGDLS, CDR2 YYNGEE. V gave up 0 bases and J gave up 1 base, with 7 bases separating them. DNA for the CDR3: TGTGCCAGCAGCGTAGACAAGAATAACTATGGCTACACCTTC. Translating it yields CASSVDKNNYGYTF.

CDR3 sequence (DNA): TGCAGTGCTAGTCCGAGACTGACAGGGAGGCATTCACCCCTCCACTTT. Its translation is CSASPRLTGRHSPLHF. The chain couples TRBV20-1 to TRBJ1-6, with 7 nucleotides matching TRBD1. V lost 3 bases, J lost 8 bases, and 13 bases stayed unmatched. Germline V gene data show CDR1 as DFQATT and CDR2 as SNEGSKA (reference sequence). CDR3 size: 16 residues.

The chain joins TRBV5-1 to TRBJ2-5; D remains unclear. The germline CDR1 and CDR2 sequences are SGHRS and YFSETQ. This CDR3 region has 14 residues. The ends were cut back, 0 bases at V and 2 bases at J, with 8 bases in the middle. The CDR3 region is CASSLALLQETQYF. The CDR3, as DNA: TGCGCCAGCAGCTTGGCACTACTACAAGAGACCCAGTACTTC.

The gene calls are TRBV19 and TRBJ1-1; D gene uncertain. Germline CDR1 reads LNHDA; CDR2 reads SQIVND (reference sequence). V was clipped by 5 bases and J by 0 bases, with 10 bases between them. The CDR3 is 14 residues long. The CDR3, as DNA: TGTGCCAGTAGTGCCCCCCGGGTGAACACTGAAGCTTTCTTT. It codes for CASSAPRVNTEAFF.

The V and J genes are TRBV9 and TRBJ2-3; D gene unclear. The CDR3 covers 13 residues. V gave up 1 base and J gave up 5 bases, with 8 bases separating them. CDR1 SGDLS and CDR2 YYNGEE come from the germline V gene. The CDR3 sequence: CASSVSGRDTQYF. CDR3 DNA sequence: TGTGCCAGCAGCGTATCGGGTAGAGATACGCAGTATTTT.

The gene calls are TRBV23-1 and TRBJ2-7; tentative D call: TRBD2 (5 bases). TRBV23-1 is given ORF status, its function remaining uncertain. This CDR3 is 13 amino acids long. Trimming shortened V by 2 bases and J by 3 bases, and 8 bases separated the two germline ends. DNA of the CDR3: TGCGCCAGCAGTCAACACGGAGGCTACGAGCAGTACTTC. It translates to CASSQHGGYEQYF.

The V gene is TRBV9, the J gene TRBJ1-1; 9 nucleotides line up with TRBD1. The germline V gene has CDR1 SGDLS and CDR2 YYNGEE. This CDR3 spans 14 amino acids. With 3 bases clipped from V and 11 bases from J, the junction kept 11 bases outside the gene matches. The CDR3 nucleotides read TGTGCCAGCAGCGCGGACTTTAATACAGGGGGCGCTTTCTTT. Translated, it gives CASSADFNTGGAFF.

This clone has only a few counts. V and J are TRBV15 and TRBJ1-2, with 7 bases matching TRBD1. The CDR3 is made up of 15 amino acids. Germline loops: CDR1 LNHNV, CDR2 YYDKDF (reference sequence). V dropped 1 base and J dropped 7; count of bases not matched to a gene: 9. The CDR3 DNA reads TGTGCCACCAGCAGAGCCCGGGACAGCGGGCCTGGCTACACCTTC. Translated, it gives CATSRARDSGPGYTF.

This clone was detected once. The chain recombines TRBV5-1 with TRBJ2-7; the match to TRBD1 covers 8 bases. Trimming at V came to 4 bases and at J to 0 bases, leaving 21 bases not matched to a gene. The CDR3 totals 20 residues. The V gene's germline CDR1 is SGHRS and CDR2 YFSETQ. The CDR3 region is CASSHGHSTLQGDVSYEQYF. In nucleotides, the CDR3 is TGCGCCAGCAGCCACGGACACTCGACCCTACAGGGGGATGTCTCCTACGAGCAGTACTTC.

The chain uses TRBV4-1 and TRBJ1-4, with unresolved D. The V gene lost 1 base and the J gene lost 11 bases, with 8 bases spanning the gap. CDR1 and CDR2 (germline): MGHRA, YSYEKL. The CDR3 length is 12 residues. The CDR3 region has the DNA TGCGCCAGCAGCCAAGTAGGAGGGAAACTGTTTTTT. Amino acid sequence: CASSQVGGKLFF.

This chain connects TRBV3-1 (or the pseudogene TRBV3-2) to TRBJ2-3; 12 bases map to TRBD2. This CDR3 spans 15 amino acids. With V trimmed by 3 bases and J by 4 bases, 2 bases remained unmatched. Per the germline V gene, CDR1 is LGHDT and CDR2 is YNNKEL (reference sequence). In DNA, the CDR3 is TGTGCCAGCAGCCACGGACTAGCGGGATCAGATACGCAGTATTTT. It specifies CASSHGLAGSDTQYF.

The J gene is TRBJ2-3, the V gene TRBV4-3, with D tentatively TRBD2 (6 bases). CDR3 length: 17 amino acids. The V end lost 4 bases, the J end lost 7 bases, and 24 bases lay between the germline ends. Looked up from germline, CDR1 is LGHNA and CDR2 is YSLEER. CDR3 sequence: CASSPGASSVQLNTQYF. CDR3 DNA: TGCGCCAGCAGCCCCGGGGCGTCTAGCGTCCAACTCAATACGCAGTATTTT.

The chain links TRBV9 to TRBJ2-3; D not certain. V lost 4 bases to trimming and J lost 2 bases, with 8 bases between them. The CDR3 runs 13 residues. Germline V gene data show CDR1 as SGDLS and CDR2 as YYNGEE. This chain's CDR3 is CASSKYYTDTQYF. The CDR3 DNA sequence: TGTGCCAGCAGCAAATACTACACAGATACGCAGTATTTT.